The clone carrying this TCR beta chain was picked up a small number of times. The antigen is undetermined. The CDR3 totals 16 residues. V shed 3 bases, J shed 0 bases, and the junction held 7 bases outside the gene matches. CDR1 and CDR2 (germline): SGHTS, YDEGEE. The authors reverse transcribed all of the isolated RNA, so sequencing captured expressed TCRB transcripts. Naive, central memory and regulatory T cell samples came to a mean of approximately 4 million reads. Profiling relied on immunoSEQ multiplex PCR, and the TCRdb table lists in-frame clones only, not all of them. The sample lists some 410,000 clones; roughly 11% were seen once. The sample belongs to a study of beta chain features in type 1 diabetes. Study summary: Age, gender, cell numbers and subset yield matched between patients and controls. General study results and limits: There was a possibility that cDNA sequencing over-represented cells with high TCR expression.

The sequence was obtained from a woman under 30 in good health. The chain recombines TRBV5-8 with TRBJ1-1; 8 bases are a match to TRBD1. Sequencing used naive CD4+ T cells from blood. The CDR3 region is CASSWSGQALNTEAFF. The CDR3 DNA reads as TGTGCCAGCAGCTGGTCGGGACAGGCATTGAACACTGAAGCTTTCTTT. The full variable domain, in which reference TRBV5-8 and TRBJ1-1 provide the parts outside the CDR3, is EAGVTQSPTHLIKTRGQQATLRCSPISGHTSVYWYQQALGLGLQFLLWYDEGEERNRGNFPPRFSGRQFPNYSSELNVNALELEDSALYLCASSWSGQALNTEAFFGQGTRLTVV.